A single sample gave rise to the 9 T cell receptor beta chains below, sequenced in a study of post-analysis software for immune sequencing data. Points from the study as a whole: With TRBV5-6, TRBV5-1 and TRBV20-1 included, about 5 TRBV segments were more frequent in patients than in controls.

No antigens are known for them. TCR beta cDNA libraries had unique molecular identifiers. TCRdb reprocessed the PCR reads with MiXCR, giving one entry per CDR3 protein. This table has approximately 770,000 distinct CDR3 sequences, 46% appearing once. The sequenced material came from blood. The origin of the receptors is a girl aged 5-17 years with multiple sclerosis.

V gene TRBV7-3 combines with J gene TRBJ1-5; D remains unclear. This CDR3 region has 13 residues. Germline V CDR1 and CDR2: SGHTA, FQGTGA. Trimming stripped 3 bases from V and 4 bases from J, with 7 bases between. The CDR3 reads CASSFGQNQPQHF. Here the CDR3 DNA reads TGTGCCAGCAGCTTTGGCCAGAATCAGCCCCAGCATTTT.

The CDR3 coding sequence is TGCAGTGCTCCCGGACTAGCGGGAGGAGGGGCCTCCTACGAGCAGTACTTC. This translates into CSAPGLAGGGASYEQYF. The V call is TRBV20-1, the J call TRBJ2-7; 14 bases are a match to TRBD2. The germline gives CDR1 DFQATT, CDR2 SNEGSKA (reference sequence). The length of the CDR3 is 17 residues. V shed 5 bases and J 0 bases; nucleotides not matched to a gene: 9.

The chain links TRBV29-1 to TRBJ2-3; 8 nucleotides agree with TRBD1. Germline-derived CDR1 and CDR2 are SQVTM and ANQGSEA. Unmatched junction bases numbered 1, after V lost 5 bases and J lost 3 bases. The CDR3 contains 12 residues. The CDR3 DNA reads as TGCAGCGTTTACAGGGGGACAGATACGCAGTATTTT. It codes for CSVYRGTDTQYF.

This chain connects TRBV28 to TRBJ1-2; D remains ambiguous. CDR3 length: 15 amino acids. V lost 6 bases and J 6 bases, leaving 20 bases between the germline ends. From germline, CDR1 is MDHEN and CDR2 SYDVKM. The CDR3 region is CASSPPDISVDGYTF. In DNA form, the CDR3 reads TGTGCCAGCAGCCCCCCAGATATCAGTGTAGATGGCTACACCTTC.

The genes are TRBV7-8 and TRBJ1-5; 8 bases map to TRBD1. Trimming cost V 5 bases and J 7 bases; bases outside gene matches: 10. The CDR3 consists of 15 residues. Germline V gives CDR1 SGHVS, CDR2 FQNEAQ. The CDR3 DNA reads TGTGCCAGCAGCCCGCCAGGGGGCCAGGGGCAGCCCCAGCATTTT. The encoded protein is CASSPPGGQGQPQHF.

The chain carries TRBV4-3 and TRBJ2-1, with 8 bases that match TRBD2. The germline V gene encodes CDR1 LGHNA and CDR2 YSLEER. The CDR3 is 18 amino acids. Trimming took 0 bases from V and 0 from J; bases not matched to a gene: 7. CDR3 sequence (DNA): TGCGCCAGCAGCCAAGATACCCCGGGGGGGAGCTCCTACAATGAGCAGTTCTTC. Translated: CASSQDTPGGSSYNEQFF.

This clonotype showed up just a few times. V is TRBV7-3 and J is TRBJ2-3; 7 nucleotides line up with TRBD2. CDR1 and CDR2 (germline): SGHTA, FQGTGA. V lost 10 bases and J lost 2; bases outside the gene matches: 12. CDR3 length equals 15 residues. The CDR3 nucleotides read TGTGCCACCCGGGCCAGCGGGAAACTCACAGATACGCAGTATTTT. Encoded protein: CATRASGKLTDTQYF.

The chain uses TRBV4-3 and TRBJ2-7; 11 bases fit TRBD2. The CDR3 is made up of 18 amino acids. Germline lookup yields CDR1 LGHNA and CDR2 YSLEER. J was trimmed by 6 bases and V by 0 bases; bases with no gene match: 13. CDR3 sequence (DNA): TGCGCCAGCAGCCAAGAAATAGGAGGGACTAGCGGTTTTGGCGAGCAGTACTTC. It specifies CASSQEIGGTSGFGEQYF.

This chain uses TRBV7-9 with TRBJ1-2; D is undetermined. The CDR3 consists of 13 residues. V gave up 0 bases and J gave up 5 bases, with 7 bases separating them. The V gene's germline CDR1 is SEHNR and CDR2 FQNEAQ (reference sequence). This CDR3 reads CASSLAMEYGYTF. CDR3 nucleotides: TGTGCCAGCAGCTTAGCGATGGAATATGGCTACACCTTC.